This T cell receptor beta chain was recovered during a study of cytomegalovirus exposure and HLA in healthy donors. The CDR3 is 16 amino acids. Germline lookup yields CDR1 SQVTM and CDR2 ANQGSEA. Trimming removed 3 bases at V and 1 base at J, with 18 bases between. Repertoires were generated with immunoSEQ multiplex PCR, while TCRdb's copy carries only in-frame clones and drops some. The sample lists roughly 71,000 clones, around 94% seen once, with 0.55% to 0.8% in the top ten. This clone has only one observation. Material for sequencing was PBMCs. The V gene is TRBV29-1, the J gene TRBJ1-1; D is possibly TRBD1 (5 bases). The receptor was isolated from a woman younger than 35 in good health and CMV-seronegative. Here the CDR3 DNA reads TGCAGCGTTGACTCCCAGGGTCGATTATCGAACACTGAAGCTTTCTTT. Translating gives CSVDSQGRLSNTEAFF.